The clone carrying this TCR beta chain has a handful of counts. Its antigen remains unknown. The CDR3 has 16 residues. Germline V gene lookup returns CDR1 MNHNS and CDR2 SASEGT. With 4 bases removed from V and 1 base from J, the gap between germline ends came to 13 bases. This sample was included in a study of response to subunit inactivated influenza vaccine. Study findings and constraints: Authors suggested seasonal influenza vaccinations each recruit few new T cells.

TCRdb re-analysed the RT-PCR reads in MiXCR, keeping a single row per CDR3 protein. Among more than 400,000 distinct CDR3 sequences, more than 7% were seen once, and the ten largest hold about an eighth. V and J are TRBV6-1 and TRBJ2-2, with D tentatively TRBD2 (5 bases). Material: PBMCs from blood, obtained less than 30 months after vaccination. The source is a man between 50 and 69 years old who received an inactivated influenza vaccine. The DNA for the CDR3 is TGTGCCAGCAGTGCCGGGGTCCCCTTGAACACCGGGGAGCTGTTTTTT. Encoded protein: CASSAGVPLNTGELFF.